This record looks at one TCR beta chain sequence and its context. Libraries were prepared by immunoSEQ multiplex PCR; TCRdb keeps only in-frame clonotypes and omits some of them. The sample has 65,000 to 80,000 clones; more than 90% are singletons. The CDR3 totals 15 residues. Germline trimming cut 1 base from V and 8 bases from J; bases unmatched to any gene: 8. CDR1 and CDR2 from the germline V gene are SGHAT and FQNNGV. The data derive from a study of OX40 agonist ivuxolimab in advanced cancers. This clonotype was obtained from an adult with an advanced solid tumor such as melanoma, head and neck, liver or kidney cancer. This material consisted of CD4+ or CD8+ T cells sorted from blood, taken in a trial of the OX40 agonist ivuxolimab. The chain joins TRBV11-2 to TRBJ2-1; TRBD1 matches at 7 bases. The CDR3 DNA follows: TGTGCCAGCAGCTTAGGACAGGGCCCAGGCCATGAGCAGTTCTTC. Protein: CASSLGQGPGHEQFF.